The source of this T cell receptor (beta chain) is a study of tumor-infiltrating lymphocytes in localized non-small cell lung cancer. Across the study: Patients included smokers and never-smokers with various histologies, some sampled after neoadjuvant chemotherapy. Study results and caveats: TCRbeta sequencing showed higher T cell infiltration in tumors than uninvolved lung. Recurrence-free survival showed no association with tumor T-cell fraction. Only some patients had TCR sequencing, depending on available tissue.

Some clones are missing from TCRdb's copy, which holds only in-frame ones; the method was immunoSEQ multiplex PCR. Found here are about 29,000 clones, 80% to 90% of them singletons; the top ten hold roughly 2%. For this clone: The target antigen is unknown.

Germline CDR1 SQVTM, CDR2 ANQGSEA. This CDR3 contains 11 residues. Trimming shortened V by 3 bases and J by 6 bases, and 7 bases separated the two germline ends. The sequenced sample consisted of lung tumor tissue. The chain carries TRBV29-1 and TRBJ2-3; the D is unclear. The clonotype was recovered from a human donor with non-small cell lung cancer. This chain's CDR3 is CSVDRVDTQYF. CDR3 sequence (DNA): TGCAGCGTTGATAGGGTTGATACGCAGTATTTT.